The 23 T cell receptor beta chains in this list originate from one sample, sequenced in a study of control samples from healthy donors and cancer patients. TCRdb keeps only in-frame clones here, not all; method: immunoSEQ multiplex PCR. This sample has approximately 170,000 clones, with roughly 90% found just once. Sequencing was performed on blood. The receptors stem from a woman aged 50 to 60 in good health.

The rearrangement joins TRBV30 to TRBJ1-1; no firm D call. Germline V gene data show CDR1 as GTSNPN and CDR2 as SVGIG (reference sequence). The CDR3 totals 13 residues. V lost 3 bases and J 6 bases, leaving 14 bases between the germline ends. This CDR3 is CAWRALGIAEAFF. The CDR3 DNA is TGTGCCTGGAGGGCTCTGGGTATCGCTGAAGCTTTCTTT.

The chain carries TRBV2 and TRBJ2-1, with 8 bases aligning to TRBD2. The CDR3 is 16 amino acids. Per germline, CDR1 SNHLY and CDR2 FYNNEI. Unmatched junction bases numbered 5, after V lost 0 bases and J lost 4 bases. CDR3 nucleotides: TGTGCCAGCAGTGAAGCAGCGGGGGCCGGATACAATGAGCAGTTCTTC. This codes for CASSEAAGAGYNEQFF.

This clone was observed many times. The chain recombines TRBV6-5 with TRBJ2-7; 8 bases align to TRBD1. Germline trimming cut 9 bases from V and 6 bases from J; bases unmatched to any gene: 16. CDR3 length: 15 amino acids. The V gene's germline CDR1 is MNHEY and CDR2 SVGAGI. CDR3 amino acids: CASAFRTGTESEQYF. The CDR3 DNA sequence: TGTGCCAGTGCCTTCCGGACAGGGACGGAGAGCGAGCAGTACTTC.

The chain couples TRBV6-1 to TRBJ2-1, with TRBD1 identical over 8 bases. Unmatched junction bases numbered 3, after V lost 3 bases and J lost 8 bases. Germline values: CDR1 MNHNS, CDR2 SASEGT. The CDR3 is 13 amino acids. CDR3: CASSDRGPDEQFF. The CDR3, as DNA: TGTGCCAGCAGTGACAGGGGGCCTGATGAGCAGTTCTTC.

This chain links TRBV6-5 with TRBJ2-7, with 13 positions matching TRBD2. The CDR3 runs 13 residues. Germline assignment: CDR1 MNHEY and CDR2 SVGAGI. Trimming at V came to 9 bases and at J to 5 bases, leaving 4 bases not matched to a gene. The CDR3 DNA is TGTGCCAGTGGACTAGCGGGAGTCAACGAGCAGTACTTC. Translated: CASGLAGVNEQYF.

The V and J genes are TRBV28 and TRBJ1-2; no clear D. V was shortened by 2 bases and J by 2 bases, with 6 bases between the two germline ends. In germline, CDR1 is MDHEN, CDR2 SYDVKM. The CDR3 loop spans 13 amino acids. The CDR3 sequence: CASSLGWNYGYTF. CDR3 sequence (DNA): TGTGCCAGCAGTTTAGGGTGGAACTATGGCTACACCTTC.

V gene TRBV9 combines with J gene TRBJ2-1, with D perhaps matching TRBD1 or TRBD2 (6 bases each). The CDR3 consists of 16 residues. With 4 bases removed from V and 4 bases from J, the gap between germline ends came to 18 bases. Germline V gene lookup returns CDR1 SGDLS and CDR2 YYNGEE. The CDR3 protein is CASSPQQGRGYNEQFF. The DNA for the CDR3 is TGTGCCAGCAGCCCCCAACAGGGTCGGGGGTACAATGAGCAGTTCTTC.

The rearrangement joins TRBV4-1 to TRBJ1-6, with TRBD1 matching over 7 bases. The CDR3 runs to 17 residues. The germline gives CDR1 MGHRA, CDR2 YSYEKL. The J segment lost 8 bases and the V segment lost 1 base, leaving 11 bases of the junction unmatched. CDR3 bases: TGCGCCAGCAGCCAAGGGGCCGCGGGACAGATTGATTCACCCCTCCACTTT. Translated: CASSQGAAGQIDSPLHF.

The chain combines TRBV6-2 or TRBV6-3 with TRBJ1-6, with D uncertain. With 2 bases removed from V and 6 bases from J, the gap between germline ends came to 14 bases. Germline CDR1 is MNHEY and CDR2 is SVGEGT. CDR3 length: 16 amino acids. The CDR3 DNA sequence: TGTGCCAGCAGTTACGACCGCGGCGGCCCTAATTCACCCCTCCACTTT. Its translation is CASSYDRGGPNSPLHF.

V gene TRBV16 combines with J gene TRBJ1-1; 8 nucleotides line up with TRBD1. There are 15 residues in the CDR3. Germline CDR1 is KGHSY and CDR2 is FQNENV. V dropped 2 bases and J dropped 5; count of bases not matched to a gene: 7. The CDR3 DNA reads TGTGCCAGCAGCCAAGTGCAGGGGGCAAGGACTGAAGCTTTCTTT. Translation gives CASSQVQGARTEAFF. The variable domain in full, completed from reference TRBV16 and TRBJ1-1, reads GEEVAQTPKHLVRGEGQKAKLYCAPIKGHSYVFWYQQVLKNEFKFLISFQNENVFDETGMPKERFSAKCLPNSPCSLEIQATKLEDSAVYFCASSQVQGARTEAFFGQGTRLTVV.

Concerning this clone: Within the sample, other DNA sequences also encode this same CDR3. The chain combines TRBV3-1 (or the pseudogene TRBV3-2) with TRBJ1-5; no reliable D call. Trimming removed 3 bases from V and 3 bases from J, with 9 bases in between. The CDR3 totals 14 residues. Germline V gene lookup returns CDR1 LGHDT and CDR2 YNNKEL (reference sequence). The CDR3 bases are TGTGCCAGCAGCCAGACCGGCTCCAATCAGCCCCAGCATTTT. This codes for CASSQTGSNQPQHF.

The chain has TRBV7-2 and TRBJ2-5; the match to TRBD1 covers 7 bases. The CDR3 runs to 13 residues. Trimming at V came to 5 bases and at J to 5 bases, leaving 5 bases not matched to a gene. The germline gives CDR1 SGHTA, CDR2 FQGNSA. CDR3 protein: CASSPTGWETQYF. CDR3 nucleotide sequence: TGTGCCAGCAGCCCGACAGGGTGGGAGACCCAGTACTTC. The full variable domain, with the rest looked up from reference TRBV7-2 and TRBJ2-5, is GAGVSQSPSNKVTEKGKDVELRCDPISGHTALYWYRQSLGQGLEFLIYFQGNSAPDKSGLPSDRFSAERTGGSVSTLTIQRTQQEDSAVYLCASSPTGWETQYFGPGTRLLVL.

The V and J genes are TRBV7-6 and TRBJ2-3, with TRBD2 identical over 13 bases. The J segment lost 5 bases and the V segment lost 6 bases, leaving 8 bases of the junction unmatched. The CDR3 loop spans 16 amino acids. The germline CDR1 and CDR2 sequences are SGHVS and FNYEAQ. The CDR3 DNA is TGTGCCAGCAGTTTTACTAGCGGGGGGGCAAAAGATACGCAGTATTTT. Translated: CASSFTSGGAKDTQYF.

This sequence joins TRBV28 and TRBJ1-5; no clear D gene. The germline V and J ends were trimmed by 3 bases and 2 bases, with 20 bases remaining between them. There are 18 residues in the CDR3. In germline, CDR1 is MDHEN, CDR2 SYDVKM. In DNA, the CDR3 is TGTGCCAGCAGTTTCGGTGCGGCAGGTTCCCCAGGCAATCAGCCCCAGCATTTT. Translating it yields CASSFGAAGSPGNQPQHF. Together with reference TRBV28 and TRBJ1-5, the CDR3 gives the full variable domain: DVKVTQSSRYLVKRTGEKVFLECVQDMDHENMFWYRQDPGLGLRLIYFSYDVKMKEKGDIPEGYSVSREKKERFSLILESASTNQTSMYLCASSFGAAGSPGNQPQHFGDGTRLSIL.

J is TRBJ2-1 and V is TRBV4-2, with 11 positions matching TRBD2. The ends lost 4 bases at V and 1 base at J; junction bases unmatched: 6. This CDR3 is 17 amino acids long. Germline V lookup: CDR1 LGHNA, CDR2 YNFKEQ. CDR3 residues: CASSPSSGRLSYNEQFF. Here the CDR3 DNA reads TGTGCCAGCAGCCCTTCTAGCGGGAGGCTGTCCTACAATGAGCAGTTCTTC.

The V and J genes are TRBV9 and TRBJ1-1; 7 nucleotides align to TRBD1. Per the germline V gene, CDR1 is SGDLS and CDR2 is YYNGEE. The CDR3 has 15 amino acids. V lost 4 bases to trimming and J lost 0 bases; unmatched junction nucleotides: 6. The CDR3 DNA sequence: TGTGCCAGCAGCTTAGAAGACAGGGTGAACACTGAAGCTTTCTTT. It codes for CASSLEDRVNTEAFF.

The V gene is TRBV15, the J gene TRBJ2-4; no clear D gene. Per germline, CDR1 LNHNV and CDR2 YYDKDF (reference sequence). This CDR3 is 18 amino acids long. V lost 0 bases to trimming and J lost 1 base, with 16 bases between them. The CDR3 region is CATSRDIGSTLAKNIQYF. CDR3 bases: TGTGCCACCAGCAGAGATATTGGTAGCACATTGGCCAAAAACATTCAGTACTTC.

The chain couples TRBV11-3 to TRBJ2-2; D not certain. The CDR3 is 15 residues long. Trimming took off 5 bases at V and 4 bases at J, with 14 bases between the two ends. CDR1 is SGHNT, CDR2 YENEEA, per germline. The CDR3 coding sequence is TGTGCCAGCAGCAAGGACCCTACCCGCACCGGGGAGCTGTTTTTT. Its protein product is CASSKDPTRTGELFF.

This chain links TRBV7-2 with TRBJ2-7; 13 bases line up with TRBD2. The length of the CDR3 is 16 residues. CDR1 is SGHTA and CDR2 is FQGNSA in the germline V gene. V lost 5 bases, J lost 3 bases, and 7 bases stayed unmatched. Here the CDR3 reads CASSETSGGSVYEQYF. The CDR3, as DNA: TGTGCCAGCAGCGAGACTAGCGGGGGGAGCGTCTACGAGCAGTACTTC.

The chain carries TRBV28 and TRBJ2-7; D could derive from TRBD1 or TRBD2 (5 bases each). From germline, CDR1 is MDHEN and CDR2 SYDVKM. V lost 6 bases to trimming and J lost 4 bases, with 22 bases between them. The CDR3 loop spans 16 amino acids. The CDR3 sequence is CASRLSGPPLGYEQYF. CDR3 sequence (DNA): TGTGCCAGCAGACTCTCGGGACCGCCCCTGGGGTACGAGCAGTACTTC.

V usage is TRBV3-1 (or the pseudogene TRBV3-2) and J usage is TRBJ2-5, with TRBD1 identical over 9 bases. The length of the CDR3 is 15 residues. J was trimmed by 5 bases and V by 1 base; bases with no gene match: 5. The germline CDR1 and CDR2 sequences are LGHDT and YNNKEL (reference sequence). The CDR3 DNA follows: TGTGCCAGCAGCCAAGGAACAGGGGGCTGGGAGACCCAGTACTTC. Its protein is CASSQGTGGWETQYF.

Regarding this clone: Other DNA variants within this sample encode the same CDR3. The chain carries TRBV28 and TRBJ1-3; D uncertain. Between the trimmed V and J ends, which lost 6 bases and 0 bases, there was a span of 3 bases. The CDR3 consists of 12 residues. The germline V gene encodes CDR1 MDHEN and CDR2 SYDVKM. In DNA form, the CDR3 reads TGTGCCAGCAGCTACTCTGGAAACACCATATATTTT. Protein product: CASSYSGNTIYF.

The chain uses TRBV11-3 and TRBJ2-7, with D perhaps matching TRBD1 or TRBD2 (7 bases each). This CDR3 is built from 18 residues. V was shortened by 1 base and J by 7 bases, with 26 bases between the two germline ends. CDR1 is SGHNT and CDR2 is YENEEA in the germline V gene. The CDR3: CASSLGRGGVLPRLEQYF. The CDR3 bases are TGTGCCAGCAGCTTAGGCAGGGGGGGGGTGCTCCCCAGACTGGAGCAGTACTTC. The whole variable domain, remainder taken from reference TRBV11-3 and TRBJ2-7, is EAGVVQSPRYKIIEKKQPVAFWCNPISGHNTLYWYLQNLGQGPELLIRYENEEAVDDSQLPKDRFSAERLKGVDSTLKIQPAELGDSAVYLCASSLGRGGVLPRLEQYFGPGTRLTVT.